A single sample is the source of the 2 T cell receptor beta chains below, sequenced in a study of T-cell memory formation after mild COVID-19. TCRdb passed the 5' RACE reads through MiXCR, listing each CDR3 protein once. The sample includes about 360,000 distinct CDR3 sequences, around an eighth of them seen just once. Sequenced input: PBMCs or a T cell subset sorted from them (not recorded which). The receptors originated from a man younger than 35 who had mild COVID-19 (a few samples of this study predate the infection). Cell type and time point are not known.

This chain links TRBV10-2 with TRBJ1-1; D not certain. The CDR3 is 13 residues long. Germline assignment: CDR1 WSHSY and CDR2 SAAADI. V was shortened by 6 bases and J by 4 bases, with 12 bases between the two germline ends. CDR3 nucleotides: TGCGCCAGCAGCTTACCCTGGACCACTGAAGCTTTCTTT. Encoded protein: CASSLPWTTEAFF.

This clonotype has a handful of counts. This chain uses TRBV12-3 or TRBV12-4 with TRBJ1-1; 7 nucleotides agree with TRBD1. V lost 3 bases and J lost 6; bases outside the gene matches: 7. The length of the CDR3 is 14 residues. The CDR3: CASSLRGLGAEAFF. The CDR3 DNA is TGTGCCAGCAGTTTGAGGGGGCTAGGGGCTGAAGCTTTCTTT.